This T cell receptor beta chain was sequenced for a study of human T cells and chemical hapten exposure. Source study methods: TCR counts had a median of about 92,000 per sample and spanned about 23,224 to 690,600. In TCRdb, the 5' RACE reads were re-called with MiXCR into one record per CDR3 protein. TCRdb's processing, not the study's, gives the V and J calls here. The data show 95,000 to 120,000 distinct CDR3 sequences, roughly 18% seen once. Total RNA was isolated from unfractionated whole blood. Losses at the gene ends were 5 bases for V and 4 bases for J; bases not matched to a gene: 7. This CDR3 has 16 residues. Germline V lookup: CDR1 DFQATT, CDR2 SNEGSKA (reference sequence).

The chain has TRBV20-1 and TRBJ2-3, with 15 bases that match TRBD2. This TCR was sampled from a human donor in good health. In DNA, the CDR3 is TGCAGTGCTGGGGGACTAGCGGGAGGTGGCCCAGATACGCAGTATTTT. Translation: CSAGGLAGGGPDTQYF.